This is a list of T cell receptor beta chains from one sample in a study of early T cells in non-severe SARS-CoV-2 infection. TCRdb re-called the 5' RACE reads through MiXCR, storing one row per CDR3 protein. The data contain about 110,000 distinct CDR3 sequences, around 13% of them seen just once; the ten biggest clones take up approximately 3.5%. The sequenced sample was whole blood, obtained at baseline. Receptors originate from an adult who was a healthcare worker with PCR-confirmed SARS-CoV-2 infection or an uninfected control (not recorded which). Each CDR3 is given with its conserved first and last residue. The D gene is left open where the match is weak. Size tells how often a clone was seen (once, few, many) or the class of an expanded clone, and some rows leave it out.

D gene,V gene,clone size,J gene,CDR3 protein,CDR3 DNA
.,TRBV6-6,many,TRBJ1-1,CASRPGFTEAFF,TGTGCCAGCCGACCAGGGTTTACTGAAGCTTTCTTT
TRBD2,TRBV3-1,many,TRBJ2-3,CASSRTSRSTDTQYF,TGTGCCAGCAGCCGGACTAGCCGGAGCACAGATACGCAGTATTTT
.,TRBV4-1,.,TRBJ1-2,CASSQVTASNYGYTF,TGCGCCAGCAGCCAAGTTACAGCGTCCAACTATGGCTACACCTTC
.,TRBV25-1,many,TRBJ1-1,CASSEDSFNTEAFF,TGTGCCAGCAGTGAGGACAGTTTTAACACTGAAGCTTTCTTT
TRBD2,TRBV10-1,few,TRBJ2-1,CASSGLAGAPGDEQFF,TGCGCCAGCAGTGGGCTAGCGGGAGCCCCTGGTGATGAGCAGTTCTTC
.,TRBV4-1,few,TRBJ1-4,CASSQVWGPNEKLFF,TGCGCCAGCAGCCAAGTTTGGGGACCTAATGAAAAACTGTTTTTT
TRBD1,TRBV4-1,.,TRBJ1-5,CASSSADRRDQPQHF,TGCGCCAGCAGCTCCGCGGACAGGAGAGATCAGCCCCAGCATTTT
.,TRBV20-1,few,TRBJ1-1,CSARPGRVNTEAFF,TGCAGTGCTAGGCCCGGACGGGTGAACACTGAAGCTTTCTTT
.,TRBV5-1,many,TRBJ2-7,CASSAWTSREYNEQYF,TGCGCCAGCAGCGCCTGGACAAGTCGCGAGTATAACGAGCAGTACTTC
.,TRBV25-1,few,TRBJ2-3,CASSELLARDTQYF,TGTGCCAGCAGTGAATTGTTAGCGCGAGATACGCAGTATTTT
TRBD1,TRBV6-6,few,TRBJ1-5,CASSRGQGDSNQPQHF,TGTGCCAGCAGTAGAGGACAGGGGGATAGCAATCAGCCCCAGCATTTT
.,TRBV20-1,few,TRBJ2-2,CSARVSGADTGELFF,TGCAGTGCTAGAGTAAGCGGCGCCGACACCGGGGAGCTGTTTTTT
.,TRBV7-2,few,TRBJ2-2,CASSLEVAGELFF,TGTGCCAGCAGCTTAGAGGTGGCCGGGGAGCTGTTTTTT
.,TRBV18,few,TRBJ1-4,CASSPRYTPRATNEKLFF,TGTGCCAGCTCACCTCGCTACACGCCGAGGGCAACTAATGAAAAACTGTTTTTT
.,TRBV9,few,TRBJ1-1,CASSVQGNTEAFF,TGTGCCAGCAGCGTACAGGGTAATACTGAAGCTTTCTTT
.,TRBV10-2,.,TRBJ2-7,CASKTGVSYEQYF,TGCGCCAGCAAAACAGGAGTCTCCTACGAGCAGTACTTC
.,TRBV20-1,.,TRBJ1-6,CSASSGIASPLHF,TGCAGTGCTAGTTCCGGTATCGCGTCACCCCTCCACTTT
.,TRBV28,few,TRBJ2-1,CASSYPTGNEQFF,TGTGCCAGCAGCTACCCGACAGGAAATGAGCAGTTCTTC
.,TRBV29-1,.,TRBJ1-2,CSVVGRGSYGYTF,TGCAGCGTTGTCGGTCGGGGCTCCTATGGCTACACCTTC
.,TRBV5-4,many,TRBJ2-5,CASSLKGHQETQYF,TGTGCCAGCAGCTTGAAGGGACACCAAGAGACCCAGTACTTC
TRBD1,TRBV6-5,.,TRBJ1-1,CASSWDDRGVAEAFF,TGTGCCAGCAGTTGGGACGACAGGGGAGTCGCTGAAGCTTTCTTT
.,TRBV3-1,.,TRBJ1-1,CASSQRGVTEAFF,TGTGCCAGCAGCCAGCGGGGAGTCACTGAAGCTTTCTTT
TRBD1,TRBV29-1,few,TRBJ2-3,CSFGQGATDTQYF,TGCAGCTTCGGACAGGGGGCTACAGATACGCAGTATTTT
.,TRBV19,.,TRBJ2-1,CASSIYRDPSSYNEQFF,TGTGCCAGTAGTATCTACCGGGACCCCAGCTCCTACAATGAGCAGTTCTTC
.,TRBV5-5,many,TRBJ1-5,CASSFSAAINQPQHF,TGTGCCAGCAGCTTTAGCGCAGCAATAAATCAGCCCCAGCATTTT
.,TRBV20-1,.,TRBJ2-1,CSARGTDGQGSNNEQFF,TGCAGTGCTAGAGGTACTGATGGGCAGGGATCGAACAATGAGCAGTTCTTC
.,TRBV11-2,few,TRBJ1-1,CASSFTGLPGNTEAFF,TGTGCCAGCAGTTTCACAGGCCTTCCTGGGAACACTGAAGCTTTCTTT
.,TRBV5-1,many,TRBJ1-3,CASSFLSGNTIYF,TGCGCCAGCAGCTTTTTAAGCGGAAACACCATATATTTT
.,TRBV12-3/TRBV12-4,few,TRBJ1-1,CASSPLGAWGTEAFF,TGTGCCAGCAGTCCCTTAGGGGCCTGGGGCACTGAAGCTTTCTTT
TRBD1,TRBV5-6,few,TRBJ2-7,CASSQPRTGLSYEQYF,TGTGCCAGCAGCCAACCGAGGACAGGCCTATCCTACGAGCAGTACTTC
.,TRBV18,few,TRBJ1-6,CASSRSRGNDSPLHF,TGTGCCAGCTCACGCTCCAGGGGAAATGATTCACCCCTCCACTTT
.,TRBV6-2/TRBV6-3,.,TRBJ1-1,CASSYSSRGANTEAFF,TGTGCCAGCAGTTACTCTTCTCGGGGGGCGAACACTGAAGCTTTCTTT
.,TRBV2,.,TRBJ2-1,CASSGRQGTDNEQFF,TGTGCCAGCAGTGGTAGGCAGGGTACCGACAATGAGCAGTTCTTC
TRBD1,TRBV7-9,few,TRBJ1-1,CASSLGGQGLNTEAFF,TGTGCCAGCAGCTTAGGGGGACAGGGCCTGAACACTGAAGCTTTCTTT
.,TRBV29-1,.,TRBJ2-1,CSAVYNEQFF,TGCAGCGCCGTCTACAATGAGCAGTTCTTC
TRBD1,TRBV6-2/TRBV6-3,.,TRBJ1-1,CASRVGGSEAFF,TGTGCCAGCAGGGTAGGGGGCAGCGAAGCTTTCTTT
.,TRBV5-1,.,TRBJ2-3,CASSEESSTDTQYF,TGCGCCAGCAGCGAAGAGTCTAGCACAGATACGCAGTATTTT
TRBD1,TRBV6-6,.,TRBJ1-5,CASRTRTGESNQPQHF,TGTGCCAGCAGAACCAGGACAGGGGAAAGCAATCAGCCCCAGCATTTT
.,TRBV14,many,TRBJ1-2,CASSLTKRGSLNYGYTF,TGTGCCAGCAGCCTTACGAAAAGGGGAAGCCTTAACTATGGCTACACCTTC
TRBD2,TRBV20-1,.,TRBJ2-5,CSATSRDAGGLRETQYF,TGCAGTGCCACCTCTAGGGATGCGGGAGGTCTCCGAGAGACCCAGTACTTC
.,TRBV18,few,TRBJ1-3,CASSGGIGVNTIYF,TGTGCCAGCTCTGGAGGGATAGGTGTGAACACCATATATTTT
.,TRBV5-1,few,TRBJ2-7,CASSLAQFPYYEQYF,TGCGCCAGCAGCTTGGCACAGTTTCCTTACTACGAGCAGTACTTC
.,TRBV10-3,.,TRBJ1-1,CAISEGGTAFF,TGTGCCATCAGTGAGGGGGGAACGGCTTTCTTT
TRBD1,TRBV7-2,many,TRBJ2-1,CASSFGEDRVFNEQFF,TGTGCCAGCAGCTTCGGCGAGGACAGGGTGTTCAATGAGCAGTTCTTC
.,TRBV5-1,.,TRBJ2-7,CASSFLSRGYEQYF,TGCGCCAGCAGCTTCCTCTCTAGGGGCTACGAGCAGTACTTC
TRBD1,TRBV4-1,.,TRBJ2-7,CASSQTDRGRSPGDEQYF,TGCGCCAGCAGCCAAACCGACAGGGGGCGATCCCCGGGGGACGAGCAGTACTTC
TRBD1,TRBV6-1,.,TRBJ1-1,CAIEPQGARGRTEAFF,TGTGCCATCGAACCTCAGGGGGCCAGGGGGAGAACTGAAGCTTTCTTT